These 18 T cell receptor beta chains came from one sample sequenced in a study of OX40 agonist ivuxolimab in advanced cancers. Using immunoSEQ multiplex PCR, the repertoire was profiled, and TCRdb retains in-frame clones only, with some absent. The sample holds 90,000 to 95,000 clones, over 75% seen once. This specimen was CD4+ or CD8+ T cells sorted from blood, taken in a trial of the OX40 agonist ivuxolimab. These receptor sequences come from an adult with an advanced solid tumor such as melanoma, head and neck, liver or kidney cancer.

The V gene is TRBV5-1, the J gene TRBJ2-1; 7 bases map to TRBD1. There are 16 residues in the CDR3. Germline V gene data show CDR1 as SGHRS and CDR2 as YFSETQ. V shed 4 bases, J shed 6 bases, and the junction held 13 bases outside the gene matches. The CDR3 DNA reads TGCGCCAGCAGCCTTCTAGAGGGGGCGTGGGGCAATGAGCAGTTCTTC. This sequence encodes CASSLLEGAWGNEQFF.

The chain uses TRBV30 and TRBJ2-2; D may be TRBD1 (5 bases). CDR1 and CDR2 (germline): GTSNPN, SVGIG (reference sequence). V was pared by 0 bases and J by 0 bases, with 8 bases between. This CDR3 region has 15 residues. In DNA, the CDR3 is TGTGCCTGGAGTGTATGGACAACGAACACCGGGGAGCTGTTTTTT. Protein: CAWSVWTTNTGELFF.

CDR3 residues: CASSLRTGGTNTGELFF. CDR3 DNA sequence: TGCGCCAGCAGCTTGAGGACAGGGGGCACGAACACCGGGGAGCTGTTTTTT. This chain uses TRBV5-1 with TRBJ2-2, with TRBD1 matching 11 bases. This CDR3 is built from 17 residues. Trimming removed 1 base from V and 0 bases from J; junction bases left unmatched: 2. CDR1 is SGHRS and CDR2 is YFSETQ in the germline V gene.

The V and J genes are TRBV2 and TRBJ2-7, with D perhaps TRBD2 (6 bases). CDR1 is SNHLY, CDR2 FYNNEI, per germline. The V end lost 2 bases, the J end lost 2 bases, and 10 bases lay between the germline ends. The CDR3 is 14 residues long. CDR3 amino acids: CASSEISGTYEQYF. CDR3 coding DNA: TGTGCCAGCAGTGAAATTAGCGGAACCTACGAGCAGTACTTC.

V and J are TRBV29-1 and TRBJ2-7; tentative D call: TRBD1 (5 bases). This CDR3 spans 13 amino acids. Trimming shortened V by 7 bases and J by 3 bases, and 16 bases separated the two germline ends. Germline CDR1 is SQVTM and CDR2 is ANQGSEA. CDR3: CSARTTESYEQYV. In DNA form, the CDR3 reads TGCAGCGCCCGAACGACAGAGAGCTACGAGCAGTACGTC.

The gene calls are TRBV5-4 and TRBJ1-1, with 8 positions matching TRBD1. Germline assignment: CDR1 SGHNT and CDR2 YYREEE (reference sequence). This CDR3 region has 14 residues. Losses at the gene ends were 6 bases for V and 0 bases for J; bases not matched to a gene: 4. The CDR3 sequence is CASNLGQVNTEAFF. The CDR3 DNA reads as TGTGCCAGCAACCTGGGACAGGTGAACACTGAAGCTTTCTTT.

This sequence joins TRBV19 and TRBJ1-2, with 8 bases matching TRBD1. CDR3 length equals 12 residues. With 3 bases clipped from V and 7 bases from J, the junction kept 1 base outside the gene matches. Germline CDR1 LNHDA, CDR2 SQIVND (reference sequence). The CDR3: CASSMTGVGYTF. CDR3 nucleotides: TGTGCCAGTAGTATGACAGGGGTTGGCTACACCTTC.

V is TRBV2 and J is TRBJ2-7, with D tentatively TRBD1 (6 bases). In germline, CDR1 is SNHLY, CDR2 FYNNEI. This CDR3 is 14 amino acids long. The CDR3 is CASKAYRVDYEQYF. The CDR3 DNA reads as TGTGCGTCAAAAGCTTACAGGGTAGATTACGAGCAGTACTTC.

This clone was observed a handful of times. The chain links TRBV19 to TRBJ1-5, with 10 bases matching TRBD1. The V gene end was trimmed by 4 bases and the J gene end by 6 bases; junction bases not matched to a gene: 9. CDR1 and CDR2 (germline): LNHDA, SQIVND (reference sequence). The CDR3 spans 16 residues. This CDR3 is CASSRTRDRGSQPQHF. The CDR3 DNA is TGTGCCAGTAGTAGGACCCGGGACAGGGGATCTCAGCCCCAGCATTTT. Combining the CDR3 with reference TRBV19 and TRBJ1-5 gives the whole variable domain DGGITQSPKYLFRKEGQNVTLSCEQNLNHDAMYWYRQDPGQGLRLIYYSQIVNDFQKGDIAEGYSVSREKKESFPLTVTSAQKNPTAFYLCASSRTRDRGSQPQHFGDGTRLSIL.

This chain connects TRBV6-5 to TRBJ2-7, with 7 positions matching TRBD2. This CDR3 contains 15 residues. V lost 6 bases and J lost 0; bases outside the gene matches: 8. Germline V gene sequence: CDR1 MNHEY, CDR2 SVGAGI. CDR3 bases: TGTGCCAGCAGGTCTGGGGGGGGGTACTCCTACGAGCAGTACGTC. As protein: CASRSGGGYSYEQYV.

The gene calls are TRBV7-9 and TRBJ1-1; D unresolved. The CDR3 is 14 amino acids. V dropped 1 base and J dropped 6 bases, with 12 bases sitting between them. Germline CDR1 is SEHNR and CDR2 is FQNEAQ (reference sequence). The CDR3 DNA is TGTGCCAGCAGCTTAGGAACACCCAAGCCTGAAGCTTTCTTT. Protein sequence: CASSLGTPKPEAFF.

The CDR3, as DNA: TGTGCCAGCAGCTTAACAACGGGTGAGCAGTTCTTC. The encoded protein is CASSLTTGEQFF. This chain connects TRBV11-3 to TRBJ2-1; D gene unclear. The CDR3 consists of 12 residues. Germline CDR1 SGHNT, CDR2 YENEEA. V was shortened by 2 bases and J by 9 bases, with 8 bases between the two germline ends. Full variable domain (missing parts from reference TRBV11-3 and TRBJ2-1): EAGVVQSPRYKIIEKKQPVAFWCNPISGHNTLYWYLQNLGQGPELLIRYENEEAVDDSQLPKDRFSAERLKGVDSTLKIQPAELGDSAVYLCASSLTTGEQFFGPGTRLTVL.

The rearrangement joins TRBV10-3 to TRBJ1-1; D gene unclear. The length of the CDR3 is 14 residues. Germline CDR1 ENHRY, CDR2 SYGVKD. V was pared by 10 bases and J by 2 bases, with 17 bases between. CDR3 DNA sequence: TGTGCCAGCAGCCGTGACATAGGAAACACTGAAGCTTTCTTT. Residues: CASSRDIGNTEAFF.

CDR3: CASPGECDEQFF. CDR3 in DNA: TGCGCCAGCCCGGGGGAGTGCGATGAGCAGTTCTTC. This sequence joins TRBV10-1 and TRBJ2-1, with D tentatively TRBD2 (6 bases). The CDR3 spans 12 residues. The V gene's germline CDR1 is WNHNN and CDR2 SYGVQD (reference sequence). Trimming took off 8 bases at V and 8 bases at J, with 13 bases between the two ends.

The V call is TRBV19, the J call TRBJ2-5; either TRBD1 or TRBD2 may supply D (5 bases each). The CDR3 loop spans 12 amino acids. Trimming removed 4 bases at V and 5 bases at J, with 8 bases between. Germline values: CDR1 LNHDA, CDR2 SQIVND (reference sequence). Here the CDR3 DNA reads TGTGCCAGTAGTAGGGGGTTGGAGACCCAGTACTTC. Its protein is CASSRGLETQYF.

In its sample, this clone was seen a few times. This sequence joins TRBV5-1 and TRBJ1-5; D remains ambiguous. Trimming stripped 0 bases from V and 0 bases from J, with 7 bases between. The CDR3 runs 15 residues. Looked up from germline, CDR1 is SGHRS and CDR2 is YFSETQ. Written as DNA, the CDR3 is TGCGCCAGCAGCTTGGAAGGTTTTAGCAATCAGCCCCAGCATTTT. Amino acids: CASSLEGFSNQPQHF.

This chain joins TRBV6-5 and TRBJ2-5; D is possibly TRBD1 (5 bases). CDR1 MNHEY and CDR2 SVGAGI come from the germline V gene. This CDR3 contains 15 residues. V lost 0 bases and J lost 2, with 10 bases in between. The CDR3 bases are TGTGCCAGCAGTTACTCGATTTCAGGGCAAGAGACCCAGTACTTC. It yields the protein CASSYSISGQETQYF.

The chain is built from TRBV6-1 and TRBJ1-1; D is perhaps TRBD1 (6 bases). V lost 5 bases, J lost 2 bases, and 12 bases lay in between. The CDR3 loop spans 14 amino acids. CDR1 is MNHNS and CDR2 is SASEGT in the germline V gene. CDR3 DNA: TGTGCCAGCAGTCTCACGGACAGCAACACTGAAGCTTTCTTT. Protein product: CASSLTDSNTEAFF.